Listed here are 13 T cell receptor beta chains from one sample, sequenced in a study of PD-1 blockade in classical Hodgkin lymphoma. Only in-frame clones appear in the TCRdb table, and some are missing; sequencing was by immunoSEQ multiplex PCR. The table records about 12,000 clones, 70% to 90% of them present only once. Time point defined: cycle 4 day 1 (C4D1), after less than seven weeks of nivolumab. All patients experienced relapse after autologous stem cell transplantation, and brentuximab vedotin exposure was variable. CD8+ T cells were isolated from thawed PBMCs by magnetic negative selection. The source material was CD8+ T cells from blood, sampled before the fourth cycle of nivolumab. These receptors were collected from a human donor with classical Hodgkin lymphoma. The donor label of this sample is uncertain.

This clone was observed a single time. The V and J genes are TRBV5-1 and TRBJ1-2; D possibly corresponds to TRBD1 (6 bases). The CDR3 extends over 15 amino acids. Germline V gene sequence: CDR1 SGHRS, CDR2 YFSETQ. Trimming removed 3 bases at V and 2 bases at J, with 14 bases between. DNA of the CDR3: TGCGCCAGCAGCTCTGCGACAGGTTCGAACTATGGCTACACCTTC. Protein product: CASSSATGSNYGYTF.

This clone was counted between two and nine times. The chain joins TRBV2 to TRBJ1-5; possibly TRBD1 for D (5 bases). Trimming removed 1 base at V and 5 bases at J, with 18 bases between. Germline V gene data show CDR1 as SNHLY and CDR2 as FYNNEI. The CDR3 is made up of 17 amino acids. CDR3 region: CASSEETGQEYDQPQHF. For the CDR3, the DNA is TGTGCCAGCAGTGAAGAAACAGGTCAGGAATATGATCAGCCCCAGCATTTT.

The CDR3 nucleotides read TGTGCCAGCAGTTTCGACAGGGTTGCGGGAGTCCCCAGCGGGGAGCAGTTCTTC. Amino acid sequence: CASSFDRVAGVPSGEQFF. The chain has TRBV27 and TRBJ2-1; D may match TRBD1 or TRBD2 (7 bases each). V was shortened by 3 bases and J by 10 bases, with 28 bases between the two germline ends. The CDR3 is 18 residues long. In germline, CDR1 is MNHEY, CDR2 SMNVEV (reference sequence).

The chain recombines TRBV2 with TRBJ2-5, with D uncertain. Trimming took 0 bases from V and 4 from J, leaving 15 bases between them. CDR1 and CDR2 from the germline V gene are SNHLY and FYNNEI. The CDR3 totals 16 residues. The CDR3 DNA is TGTGCCAGCAGTGAAGCTTTAGGCCCCGCAGGAGAGACCCAGTACTTC. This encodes CASSEALGPAGETQYF.

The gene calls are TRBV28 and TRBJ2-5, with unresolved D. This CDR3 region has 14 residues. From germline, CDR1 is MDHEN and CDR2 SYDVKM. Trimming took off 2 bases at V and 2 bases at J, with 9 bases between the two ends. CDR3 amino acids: CASSLLLSQETQYF. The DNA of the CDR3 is TGTGCCAGCAGTTTACTACTATCTCAAGAGACCCAGTACTTC.

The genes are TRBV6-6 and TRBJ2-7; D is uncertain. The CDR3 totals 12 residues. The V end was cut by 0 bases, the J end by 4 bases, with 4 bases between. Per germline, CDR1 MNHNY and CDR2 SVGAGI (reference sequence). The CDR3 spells CASSYSEYEQYF. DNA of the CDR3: TGTGCCAGCAGTTACTCGGAATACGAGCAGTACTTC.

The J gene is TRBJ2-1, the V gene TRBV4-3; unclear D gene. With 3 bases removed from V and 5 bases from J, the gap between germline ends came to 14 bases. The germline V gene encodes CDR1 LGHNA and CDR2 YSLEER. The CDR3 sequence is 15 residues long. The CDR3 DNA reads TGCGCCAGCAGCCAGGACCTAGATATCCACAATGAGCAGTTCTTC. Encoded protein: CASSQDLDIHNEQFF.

CDR3 nucleotide sequence: TGTGCCATCAGACCGGGGCTAGCGGACACAGATACGCAGTATTTT. This translates into CAIRPGLADTDTQYF. V and J are TRBV10-3 and TRBJ2-3; 7 bases are shared with TRBD2. The germline V gene has CDR1 ENHRY and CDR2 SYGVKD. The CDR3 has 15 residues. Trimming took 6 bases from V and 2 from J; bases not matched to a gene: 8.

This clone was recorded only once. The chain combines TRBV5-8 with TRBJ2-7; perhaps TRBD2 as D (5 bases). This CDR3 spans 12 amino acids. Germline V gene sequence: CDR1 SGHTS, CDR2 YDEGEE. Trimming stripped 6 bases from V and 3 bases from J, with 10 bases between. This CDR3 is CASIPSLYEQYF. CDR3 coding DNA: TGTGCCAGCATCCCTAGCCTCTACGAGCAGTACTTC.

The DNA of the CDR3 is TGTGCCAGCAGCCCCGGACAGGGAGAATACGAGCAGTACTTC. It is translated as CASSPGQGEYEQYF. The rearrangement links TRBV7-6 to TRBJ2-7; 8 positions agree with TRBD1. This CDR3 region has 14 residues. CDR1 and CDR2 (germline): SGHVS, FNYEAQ. V gave up 5 bases and J gave up 4 bases; unmatched junction bases: 7.

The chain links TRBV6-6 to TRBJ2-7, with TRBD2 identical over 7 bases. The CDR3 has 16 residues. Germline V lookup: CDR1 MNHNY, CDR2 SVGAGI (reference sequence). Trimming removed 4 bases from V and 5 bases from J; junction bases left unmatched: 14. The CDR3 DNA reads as TGTGCCAGCAGTTCCACCCTGGGGCGGGAGTTCCACGAGCAGTACTTC. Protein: CASSSTLGREFHEQYF.

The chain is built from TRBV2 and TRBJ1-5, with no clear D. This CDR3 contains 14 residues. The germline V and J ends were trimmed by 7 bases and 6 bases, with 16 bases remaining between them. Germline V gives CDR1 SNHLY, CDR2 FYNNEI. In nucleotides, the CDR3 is TGTGCCAGCAACCCGGTGTTTGGCGTTCAGCCCCAGCATTTT. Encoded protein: CASNPVFGVQPQHF.

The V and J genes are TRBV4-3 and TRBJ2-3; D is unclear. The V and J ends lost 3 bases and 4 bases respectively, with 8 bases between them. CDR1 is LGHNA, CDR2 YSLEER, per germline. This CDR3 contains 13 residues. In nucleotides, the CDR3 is TGCGCCAGCAGCCAGTCCAGGCCAGATACGCAGTATTTT. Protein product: CASSQSRPDTQYF.